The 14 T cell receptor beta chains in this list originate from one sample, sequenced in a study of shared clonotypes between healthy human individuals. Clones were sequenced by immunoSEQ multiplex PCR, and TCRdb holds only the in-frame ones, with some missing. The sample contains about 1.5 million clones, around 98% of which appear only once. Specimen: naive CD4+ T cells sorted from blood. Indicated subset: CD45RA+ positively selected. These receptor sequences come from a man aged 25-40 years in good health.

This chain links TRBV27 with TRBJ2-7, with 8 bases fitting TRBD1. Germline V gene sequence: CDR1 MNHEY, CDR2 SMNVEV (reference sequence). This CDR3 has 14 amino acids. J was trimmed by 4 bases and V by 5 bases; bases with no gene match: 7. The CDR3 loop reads CASSIGQGRYEQYF. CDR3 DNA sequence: TGTGCCAGCAGTATCGGACAGGGAAGGTACGAGCAGTACTTC.

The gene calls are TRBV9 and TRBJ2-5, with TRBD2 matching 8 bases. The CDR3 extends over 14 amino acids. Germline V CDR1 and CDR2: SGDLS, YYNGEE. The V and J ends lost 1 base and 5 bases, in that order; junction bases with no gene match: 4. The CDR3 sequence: CASSVSSGTETQYF. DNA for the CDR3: TGTGCCAGCAGCGTAAGTAGCGGGACGGAGACCCAGTACTTC.

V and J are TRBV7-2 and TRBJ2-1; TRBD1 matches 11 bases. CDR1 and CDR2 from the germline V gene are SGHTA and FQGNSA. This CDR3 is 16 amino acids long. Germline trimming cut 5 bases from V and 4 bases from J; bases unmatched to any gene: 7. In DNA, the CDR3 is TGTGCCAGCAGCCTTACCGGGACAGGGGGTTACAATGAGCAGTTCTTC. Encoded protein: CASSLTGTGGYNEQFF.

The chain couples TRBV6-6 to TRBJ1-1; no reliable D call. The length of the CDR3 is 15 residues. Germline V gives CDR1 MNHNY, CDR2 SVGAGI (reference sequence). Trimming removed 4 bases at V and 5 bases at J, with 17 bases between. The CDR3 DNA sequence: TGTGCCAGCAGTTTCTCCGGGGAAGGGCGGACTGAAGCTTTCTTT. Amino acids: CASSFSGEGRTEAFF.

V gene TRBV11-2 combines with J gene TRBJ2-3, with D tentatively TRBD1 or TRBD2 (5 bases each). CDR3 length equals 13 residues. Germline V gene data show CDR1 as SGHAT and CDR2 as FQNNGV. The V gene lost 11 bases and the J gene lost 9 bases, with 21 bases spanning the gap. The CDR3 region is CASGRGRHETQYF. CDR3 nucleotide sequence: TGTGCCTCGGGTCGGGGCCGTCACGAAACGCAGTATTTT.

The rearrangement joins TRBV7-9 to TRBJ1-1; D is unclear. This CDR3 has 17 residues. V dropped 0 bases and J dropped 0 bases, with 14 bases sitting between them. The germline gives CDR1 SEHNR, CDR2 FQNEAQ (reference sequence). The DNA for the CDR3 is TGTGCCAGCAGCTTAGCAGGCAGAAGAGGGATGAACACTGAAGCTTTCTTT. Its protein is CASSLAGRRGMNTEAFF.

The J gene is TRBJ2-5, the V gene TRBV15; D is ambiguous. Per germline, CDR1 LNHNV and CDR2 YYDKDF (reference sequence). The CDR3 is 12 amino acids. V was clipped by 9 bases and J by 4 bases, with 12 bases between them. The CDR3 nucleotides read TGTGCCACTACCAAGAACAGAGAGACCCAGTACTTC. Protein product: CATTKNRETQYF. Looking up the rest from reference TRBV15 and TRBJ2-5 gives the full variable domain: DAMVIQNPRYQVTQFGKPVTLSCSQTLNHNVMYWYQQKSSQAPKLLFHYYDKDFNNEADTPDNFQSRRPNTSFCFLDIRSPGLGDTAMYLCATTKNRETQYFGPGTRLLVL.

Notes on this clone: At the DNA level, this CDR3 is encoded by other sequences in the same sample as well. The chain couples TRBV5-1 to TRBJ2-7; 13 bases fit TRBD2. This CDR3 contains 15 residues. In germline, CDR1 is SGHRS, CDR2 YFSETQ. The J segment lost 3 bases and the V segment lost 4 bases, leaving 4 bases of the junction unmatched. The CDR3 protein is CASSAGLAGVYEQYF. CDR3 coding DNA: TGCGCCAGCAGCGCCGGACTAGCGGGAGTCTACGAGCAGTACTTC.

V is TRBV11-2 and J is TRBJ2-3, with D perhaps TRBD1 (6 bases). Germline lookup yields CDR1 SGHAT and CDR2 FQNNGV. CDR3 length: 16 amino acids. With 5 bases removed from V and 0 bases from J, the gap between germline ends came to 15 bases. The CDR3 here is CASSNHGQPSTDTQYF. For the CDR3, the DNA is TGTGCCAGCAGCAACCACGGACAGCCTAGCACAGATACGCAGTATTTT. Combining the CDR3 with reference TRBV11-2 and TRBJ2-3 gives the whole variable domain EAGVAQSPRYKIIEKRQSVAFWCNPISGHATLYWYQQILGQGPKLLIQFQNNGVVDDSQLPKDRFSAERLKGVDSTLKIQPAKLEDSAVYLCASSNHGQPSTDTQYFGPGTRLTVL.

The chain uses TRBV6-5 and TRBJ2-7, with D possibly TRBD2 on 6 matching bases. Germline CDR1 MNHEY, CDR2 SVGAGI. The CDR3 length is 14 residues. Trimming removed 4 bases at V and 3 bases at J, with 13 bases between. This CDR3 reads CASSSGGNGYEQYF. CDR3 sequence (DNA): TGTGCCAGCAGTTCCGGGGGAAACGGCTACGAGCAGTACTTC.

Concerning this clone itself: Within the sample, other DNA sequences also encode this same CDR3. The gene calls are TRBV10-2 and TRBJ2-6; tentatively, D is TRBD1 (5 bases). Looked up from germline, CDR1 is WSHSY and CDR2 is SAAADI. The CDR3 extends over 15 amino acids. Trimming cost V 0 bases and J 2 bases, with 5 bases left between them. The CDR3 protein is CASSESRAGANVLTF. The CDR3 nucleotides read TGCGCCAGCAGTGAGTCCAGGGCTGGGGCCAACGTCCTGACTTTC.

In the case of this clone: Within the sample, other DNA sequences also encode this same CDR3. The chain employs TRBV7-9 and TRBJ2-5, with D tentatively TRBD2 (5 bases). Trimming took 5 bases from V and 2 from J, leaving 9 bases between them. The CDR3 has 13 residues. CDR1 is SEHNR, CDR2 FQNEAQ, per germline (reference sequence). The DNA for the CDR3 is TGTGCCAGCAGCCGCGGGTCTCAAGAGACCCAGTACTTC. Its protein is CASSRGSQETQYF.

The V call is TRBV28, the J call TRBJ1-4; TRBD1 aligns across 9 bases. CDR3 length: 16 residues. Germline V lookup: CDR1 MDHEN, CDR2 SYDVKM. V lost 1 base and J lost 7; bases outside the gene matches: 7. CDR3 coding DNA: TGTGCCAGCAGTTTATTACAGGGGGCAAGTCTTGAAAAACTGTTTTTT. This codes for CASSLLQGASLEKLFF.

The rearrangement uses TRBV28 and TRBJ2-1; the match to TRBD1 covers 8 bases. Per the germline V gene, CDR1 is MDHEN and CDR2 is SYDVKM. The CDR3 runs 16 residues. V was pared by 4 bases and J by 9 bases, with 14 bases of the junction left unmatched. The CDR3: CASSSQGATIEIEQFF. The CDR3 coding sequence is TGTGCCAGCAGTTCCCAGGGGGCGACGATCGAGATTGAGCAGTTCTTC.